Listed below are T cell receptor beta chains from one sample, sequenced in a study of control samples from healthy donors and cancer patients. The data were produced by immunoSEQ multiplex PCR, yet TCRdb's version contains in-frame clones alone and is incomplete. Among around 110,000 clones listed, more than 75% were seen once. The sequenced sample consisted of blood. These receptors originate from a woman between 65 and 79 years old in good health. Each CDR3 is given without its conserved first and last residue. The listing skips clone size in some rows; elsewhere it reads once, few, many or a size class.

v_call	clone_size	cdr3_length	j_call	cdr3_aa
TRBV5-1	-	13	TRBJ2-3	ASRPPSGGQDTQY
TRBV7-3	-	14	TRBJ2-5	ASSTRTSGDVETQY
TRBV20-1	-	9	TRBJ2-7	SATLQYEQY
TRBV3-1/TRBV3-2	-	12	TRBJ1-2	ASSQGAGPHGYT
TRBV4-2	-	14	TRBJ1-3	ASSQEFVHSGNTIY
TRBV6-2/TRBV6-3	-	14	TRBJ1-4	ASSYPKTVGSEKLF
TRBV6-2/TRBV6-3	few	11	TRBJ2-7	ASSNLLGYEQY
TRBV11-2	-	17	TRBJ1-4	ASSSPGRGGQIGSEKLF
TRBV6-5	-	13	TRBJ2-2	ASGLKDRGAGELF
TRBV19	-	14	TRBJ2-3	ASSTGGTHSTDTQY
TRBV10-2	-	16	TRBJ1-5	ASSDPNKGGSGNQPQH
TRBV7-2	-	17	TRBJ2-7	ASSLKGQGMRGPNHEQY
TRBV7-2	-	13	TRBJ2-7	ASSLNPLNHGEQY
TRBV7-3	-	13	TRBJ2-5	ASSRLGQPGETQY
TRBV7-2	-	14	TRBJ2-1	ASSLGGGRTYNEQF
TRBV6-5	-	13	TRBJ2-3	ASSPLGGGTDTQY
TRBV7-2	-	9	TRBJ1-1	ASSWNTEAF
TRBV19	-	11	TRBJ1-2	ASSIGLGYGYT
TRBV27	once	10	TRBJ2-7	ASSLASGEQY
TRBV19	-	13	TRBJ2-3	ASSITGASTDTQY